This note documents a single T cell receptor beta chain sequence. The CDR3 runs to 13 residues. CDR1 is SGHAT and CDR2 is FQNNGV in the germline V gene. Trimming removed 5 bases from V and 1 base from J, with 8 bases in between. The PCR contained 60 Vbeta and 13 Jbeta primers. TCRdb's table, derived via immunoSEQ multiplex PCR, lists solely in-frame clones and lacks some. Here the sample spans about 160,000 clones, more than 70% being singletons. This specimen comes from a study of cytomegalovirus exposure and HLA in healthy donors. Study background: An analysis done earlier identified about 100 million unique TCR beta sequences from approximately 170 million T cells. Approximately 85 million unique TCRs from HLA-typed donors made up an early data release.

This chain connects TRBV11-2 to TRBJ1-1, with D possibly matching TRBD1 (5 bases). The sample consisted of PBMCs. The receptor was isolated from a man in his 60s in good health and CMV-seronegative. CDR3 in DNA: TGTGCCAGCAGCCGACAGACGAACACTGAAGCTTTCTTT. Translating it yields CASSRQTNTEAFF.